This note documents a single T cell receptor beta chain sequence. Treatment defined: skin biopsy from PPD injection site in Mantoux-positive individual. The library had UMIs added by 3' ligation of an oligonucleotide to TCR cDNA. The data stem from a study of naive and memory T cell subsets. Germline V gene sequence: CDR1 SGHRS, CDR2 YFSETQ. Trimming left V 2 bases short and J 4 bases short, with 18 bases between. This CDR3 comprises 16 residues. The SP2 primer and nested alpha and beta constant region primers amplified ligated cDNA in four rounds. MiXCR, run by TCRdb on the UMI-ligation and nested PCR reads, gives a single entry per CDR3 protein. The sample has approximately 22,000 distinct CDR3 sequences, 5.5% to 7.5% seen once.

This receptor was obtained from an adult in good health. The sequences come from skin, collected from a tuberculin skin test site. The rearrangement uses TRBV5-1 and TRBJ1-1, with TRBD1 as a possible D gene (6 bases). The CDR3 DNA reads TGCGCCAGCAGCTTCGAGCAGGGGACCCCGAGCACTGAAGCTTTCTTT. Translation gives CASSFEQGTPSTEAFF.